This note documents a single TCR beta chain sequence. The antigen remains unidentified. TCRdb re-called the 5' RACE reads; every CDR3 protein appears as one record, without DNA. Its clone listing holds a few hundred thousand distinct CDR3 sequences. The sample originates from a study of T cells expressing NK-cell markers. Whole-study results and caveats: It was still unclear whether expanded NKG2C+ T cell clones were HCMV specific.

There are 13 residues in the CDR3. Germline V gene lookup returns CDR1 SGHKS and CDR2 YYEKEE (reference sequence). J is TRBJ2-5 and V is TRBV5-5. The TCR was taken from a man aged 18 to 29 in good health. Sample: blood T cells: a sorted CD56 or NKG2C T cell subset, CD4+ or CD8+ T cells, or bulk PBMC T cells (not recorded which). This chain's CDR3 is CASSWSREETQYF.